The clone carrying this T cell receptor (beta chain) was observed a single time. Its specificity is unknown. Repertoires were generated with immunoSEQ multiplex PCR, while TCRdb's copy carries only in-frame clones and drops some. This sample yields about 34,000 clones, of which 85% to 90% are seen a single time; approximately 7% belongs to the top ten. The data were obtained in a study of T cell responses to AZD1222 COVID-19 vaccine. Broader study findings: In a largely white British group with more females than males, clonal diversity was possibly underestimated.

This clonotype originated in an adult in good health. This specimen was peripheral blood, taken on day 0 of AZD1222 vaccination.

Here the CDR3 reads CASSLTVRSNYGYTF. The DNA of the CDR3 is TGTGCCAGCAGCTTAACCGTACGGTCTAACTATGGCTACACCTTC. The chain carries TRBV11-2 and TRBJ1-2, with unresolved D. The germline CDR1 and CDR2 sequences are SGHAT and FQNNGV. V shed 2 bases and J shed 0 bases, with 10 bases lying between them. The CDR3 has 15 amino acids.